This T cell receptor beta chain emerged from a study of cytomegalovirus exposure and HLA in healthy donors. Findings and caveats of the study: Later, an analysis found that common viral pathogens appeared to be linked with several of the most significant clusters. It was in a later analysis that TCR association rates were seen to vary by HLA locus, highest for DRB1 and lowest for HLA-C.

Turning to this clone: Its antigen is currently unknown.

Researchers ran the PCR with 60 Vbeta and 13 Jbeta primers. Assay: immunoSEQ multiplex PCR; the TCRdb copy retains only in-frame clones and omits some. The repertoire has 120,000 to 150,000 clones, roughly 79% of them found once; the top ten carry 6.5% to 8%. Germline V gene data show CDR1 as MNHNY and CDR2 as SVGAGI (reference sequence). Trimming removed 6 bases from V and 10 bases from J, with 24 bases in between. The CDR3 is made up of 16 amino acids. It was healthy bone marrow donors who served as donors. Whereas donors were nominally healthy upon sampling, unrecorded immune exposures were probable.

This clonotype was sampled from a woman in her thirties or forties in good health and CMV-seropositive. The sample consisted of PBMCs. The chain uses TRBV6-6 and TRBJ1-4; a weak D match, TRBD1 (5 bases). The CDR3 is CASSKAPGTGEGKLFF. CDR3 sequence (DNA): TGTGCCAGCAGCAAAGCTCCCGGGACCGGGGAGGGAAAACTGTTTTTT.